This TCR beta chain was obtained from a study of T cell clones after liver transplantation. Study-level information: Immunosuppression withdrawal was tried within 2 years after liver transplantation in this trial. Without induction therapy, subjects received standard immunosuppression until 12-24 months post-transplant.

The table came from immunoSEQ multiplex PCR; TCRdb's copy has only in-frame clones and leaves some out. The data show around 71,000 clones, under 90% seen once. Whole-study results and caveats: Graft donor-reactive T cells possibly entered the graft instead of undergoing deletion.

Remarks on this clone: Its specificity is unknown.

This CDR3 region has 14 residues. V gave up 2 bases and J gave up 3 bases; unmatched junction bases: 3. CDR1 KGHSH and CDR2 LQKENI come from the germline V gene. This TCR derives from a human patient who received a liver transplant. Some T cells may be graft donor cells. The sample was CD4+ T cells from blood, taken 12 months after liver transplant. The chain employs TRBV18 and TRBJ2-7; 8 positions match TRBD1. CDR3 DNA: TGTGCCAGCTCACCAGGGACAGGACACTACGAGCAGTACTTC. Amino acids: CASSPGTGHYEQYF.